Included here is one T cell receptor beta chain sequence, with context. This sample stems from a study of technical replicates of blood from a few donors. Some clones are missing from TCRdb's copy, which holds only in-frame ones; the method was immunoSEQ multiplex PCR. The sample holds around 71,000 clones, over 85% seen once. Between the trimmed V and J ends, which lost 2 bases and 0 bases, there was a span of 17 bases. This CDR3 has 17 residues. Germline CDR1 reads GTSNPN; CDR2 reads SVGIG (reference sequence). This TCR came from a human donor in good health. What was sequenced was T cells isolated from PBMCs. V and J are TRBV30 and TRBJ1-5; D may be TRBD1 (6 bases). This CDR3 reads CAWSSRQGKNSNQPQHF. Here the CDR3 DNA reads TGTGCCTGGAGTTCCAGGCAGGGGAAAAATAGCAATCAGCCCCAGCATTTT.